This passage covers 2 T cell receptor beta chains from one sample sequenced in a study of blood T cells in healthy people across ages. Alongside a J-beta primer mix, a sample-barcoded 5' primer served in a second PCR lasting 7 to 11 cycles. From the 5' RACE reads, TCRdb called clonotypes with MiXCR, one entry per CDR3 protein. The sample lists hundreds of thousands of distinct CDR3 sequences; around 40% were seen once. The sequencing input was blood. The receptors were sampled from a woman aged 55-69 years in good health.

The CDR3, as DNA: TGTGCCAGCAGTTACGGTACAGGGAGCGGGGCCACCACAGATACGCAGTATTTT. This sequence encodes CASSYGTGSGATTDTQYF. The chain employs TRBV6-5 and TRBJ2-3; a possible D gene is TRBD2 (7 bases). The germline gives CDR1 MNHEY, CDR2 SVGAGI. Between the trimmed V and J ends, which lost 2 bases and 2 bases, there was a span of 20 bases. This CDR3 comprises 18 residues.

The DNA for the CDR3 is TGTGCCAGCAGCCAAGTAGCGGGAGTATACAATGAGCAGTACTTC. The encoded protein is CASSQVAGVYNEQYF. The chain recombines TRBV3-1 with TRBJ2-1, with TRBD2 identical over 9 bases. TRBJ2-7 matches the DNA end more closely, so the J call is doubtful. CDR1 is LGHDT and CDR2 is YNNKEL in the germline V gene (reference sequence). The CDR3 spans 15 residues.